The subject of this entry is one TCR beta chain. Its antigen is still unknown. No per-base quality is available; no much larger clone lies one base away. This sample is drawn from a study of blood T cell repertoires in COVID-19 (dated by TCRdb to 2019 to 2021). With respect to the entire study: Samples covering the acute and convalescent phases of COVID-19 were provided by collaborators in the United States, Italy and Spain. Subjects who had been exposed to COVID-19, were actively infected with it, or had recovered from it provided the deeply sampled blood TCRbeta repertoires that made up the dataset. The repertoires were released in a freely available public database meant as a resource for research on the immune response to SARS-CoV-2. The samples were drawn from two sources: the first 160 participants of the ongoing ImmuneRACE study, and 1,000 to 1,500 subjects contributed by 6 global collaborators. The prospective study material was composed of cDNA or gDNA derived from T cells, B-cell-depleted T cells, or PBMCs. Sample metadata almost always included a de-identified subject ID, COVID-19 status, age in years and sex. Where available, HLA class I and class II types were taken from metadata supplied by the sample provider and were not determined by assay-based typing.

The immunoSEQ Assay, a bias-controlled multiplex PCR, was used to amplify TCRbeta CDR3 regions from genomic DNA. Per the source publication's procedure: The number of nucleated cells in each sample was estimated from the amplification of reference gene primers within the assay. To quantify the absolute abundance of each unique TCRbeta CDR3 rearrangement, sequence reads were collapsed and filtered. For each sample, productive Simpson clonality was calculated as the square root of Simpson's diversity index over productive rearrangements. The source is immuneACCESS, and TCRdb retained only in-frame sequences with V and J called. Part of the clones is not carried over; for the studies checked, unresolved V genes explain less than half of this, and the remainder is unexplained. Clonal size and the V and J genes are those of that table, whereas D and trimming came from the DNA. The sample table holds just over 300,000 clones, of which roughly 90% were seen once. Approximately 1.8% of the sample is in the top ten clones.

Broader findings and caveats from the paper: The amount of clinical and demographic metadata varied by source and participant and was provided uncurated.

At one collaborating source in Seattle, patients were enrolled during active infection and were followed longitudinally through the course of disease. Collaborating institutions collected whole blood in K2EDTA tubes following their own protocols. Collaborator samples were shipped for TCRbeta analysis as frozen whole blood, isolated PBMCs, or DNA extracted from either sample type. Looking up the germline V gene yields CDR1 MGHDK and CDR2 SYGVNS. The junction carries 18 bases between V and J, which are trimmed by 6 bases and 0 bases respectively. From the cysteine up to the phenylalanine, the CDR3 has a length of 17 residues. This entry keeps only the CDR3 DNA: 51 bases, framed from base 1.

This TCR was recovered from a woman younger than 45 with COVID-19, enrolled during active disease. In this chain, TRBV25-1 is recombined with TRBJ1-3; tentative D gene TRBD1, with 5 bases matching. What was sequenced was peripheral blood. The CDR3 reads CASRGGRTAISGNTIYF. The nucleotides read TGTGCCAGCAGGGGGGGGAGGACCGCAATCTCTGGAAACACCATATATTTT.